The rows below give T cell receptor beta chains drawn from one sample of a study of blood T cell repertoires in COVID-19. Sequencing used immunoSEQ multiplex PCR; TCRdb keeps in-frame clones, though not all of them. The sample contains 100,000 or so clones, just under 95% of which appear only once. Sequencing input: peripheral blood. These receptor sequences come from a man aged 70 or older with acute or convalescent COVID-19. Both conserved end residues are part of each CDR3. Each record gives: D gene, clone size, J gene, V gene, CDR3 protein, CDR3 DNA. D genes are given only for firm matches. Rows give clone size only sometimes, using once, few, many, or a class for an expanded clone.

-,-,TRBJ2-2,TRBV29-1,CSVEQVTGELFF,TGCAGCGTTGAACAGGTCACCGGGGAGCTGTTTTTT
TRBD2,-,TRBJ2-7,TRBV15,CATSRDPGGADEQYF,TGTGCCACCAGCAGAGATCCCGGGGGGGCCGACGAGCAGTACTTC
TRBD2,few,TRBJ2-7,TRBV6-5,CASSRQGTSGYEQYF,TGTGCCAGCAGTCGCCAGGGGACTAGCGGGTACGAGCAGTACTTC
-,-,TRBJ1-6,TRBV27,CASSLYNSPLHF,TGTGCCAGCAGTCTTTATAATTCACCCCTCCACTTT
TRBD1,-,TRBJ1-2,TRBV6-5,CASTDRIGYTF,TGTGCCAGTACGGACAGGATTGGCTACACCTTC
TRBD1,-,TRBJ1-6,TRBV7-9,CASSGGTGGYSPLHF,TGTGCCAGCAGCGGGGGGACAGGGGGTTATTCACCCCTCCACTTT
TRBD1,-,TRBJ1-1,TRBV11-3,CASSTGTETYRAFF,TGTGCCAGCAGCACCGGGACAGAAACCTACAGGGCTTTCTTT
-,-,TRBJ1-6,TRBV6-5,CASSYSGGSYNSPLHF,TGTGCCAGCAGTTACTCGGGAGGCTCCTATAATTCACCCCTCCACTTT
-,-,TRBJ1-2,TRBV5-4,CASSRGVENYGYTF,TGTGCCAGCAGCCGTGGAGTAGAAAACTATGGCTACACCTTC
TRBD2,-,TRBJ2-1,TRBV3-1/TRBV3-2,CASSHPLAGEYNEQFF,TGTGCCAGCAGCCACCCACTAGCGGGAGAGTACAATGAGCAGTTCTTC
-,-,TRBJ1-5,TRBV16,CASSISLTDNQPQHF,TGTGCCAGCAGTATCTCCTTGACAGACAATCAGCCCCAGCATTTT
-,-,TRBJ2-7,TRBV7-3,CASSLNLSTVSYEQYF,TGTGCCAGCAGCTTAAACCTATCTACGGTTTCCTACGAGCAGTACTTC
-,-,TRBJ2-5,TRBV5-1,CASSSLLREETQYF,TGCGCCAGCAGCTCCCTTTTGCGGGAAGAGACCCAGTACTTC
-,few,TRBJ2-7,TRBV5-6,CASSLGQLAYEQYF,TGTGCCAGCAGCTTGGGACAGTTAGCCTACGAGCAGTACTTC
-,-,TRBJ1-5,TRBV28,CASTLGGSGVQPQHF,TGTGCCAGCACCCTCGGGGGGTCAGGGGTTCAGCCCCAGCATTTT
TRBD1,few,TRBJ1-6,TRBV2,CASSEQGDSPLHF,TGTGCCAGCAGTGAACAGGGGGATTCACCCCTCCACTTT
-,few,TRBJ2-5,TRBV5-4,CASSLSGETQYF,TGTGCCAGCAGCTTGTCCGGAGAGACCCAGTACTTC
TRBD1,-,TRBJ2-5,TRBV5-1,CASSSLRTGGLGETQYF,TGCGCCAGCAGCAGCTTACGGACAGGGGGTTTAGGAGAGACCCAGTACTTC
-,-,TRBJ1-2,TRBV7-8,CASSNNRARNYGYTF,TGTGCCAGCAGTAACAACAGGGCCCGTAACTATGGCTACACCTTC
-,-,TRBJ1-5,TRBV2,CASSERVGEQPQHF,TGTGCCAGCAGTGAGAGGGTCGGGGAACAGCCCCAGCATTTT
TRBD1,-,TRBJ1-1,TRBV19,CASSGQGGTEAFF,TGTGCCAGTAGTGGACAGGGAGGCACTGAAGCTTTCTTT
-,-,TRBJ1-1,TRBV5-4,CASSLRQDNEAFF,TGTGCCAGCAGCTTGCGGCAGGACAATGAAGCTTTCTTT
-,-,TRBJ2-5,TRBV19,CASSIGAHGQETQYF,TGTGCCAGTAGTATAGGGGCCCATGGGCAAGAGACCCAGTACTTC
TRBD1,-,TRBJ2-1,TRBV6-5,CASSGDRGSYNEQFF,TGTGCCAGCAGCGGGGACAGGGGGTCCTACAATGAGCAGTTCTTC
TRBD1,-,TRBJ1-2,TRBV10-3,CAISASGTGGFYGYTF,TGTGCCATCAGTGCGTCTGGGACAGGGGGATTCTATGGCTACACCTTC
TRBD1,once,TRBJ1-1,TRBV6-5,CASSRTGLNTEAFF,TGTGCCAGCAGTCGGACAGGACTGAACACTGAAGCTTTCTTT
-,once,TRBJ2-6,TRBV18,CASSLQGPGPGANVLTF,TGTGCCAGCTCACTTCAGGGTCCTGGCCCTGGGGCCAACGTCCTGACTTTC
TRBD1,-,TRBJ1-6,TRBV2,CASSDLGTVESPLHF,TGTGCCAGCAGTGATTTAGGGACAGTGGAGTCACCCCTCCACTTT
TRBD1,once,TRBJ2-7,TRBV13,CASSPDRSAYEQYF,TGTGCCAGCAGCCCGGACAGGTCGGCCTACGAGCAGTACTTC
-,-,TRBJ2-2,TRBV3-1/TRBV3-2,CASSFDSDTGELFF,TGTGCCAGCAGCTTCGACTCAGACACCGGGGAGCTGTTTTTT
-,few,TRBJ2-7,TRBV5-1,CASSQPRGEQYF,TGCGCCAGCAGCCAGCCCCGGGGCGAGCAGTACTTC
TRBD1,-,TRBJ1-3,TRBV11-2,CASRTLKGTGGGNTIYF,TGTGCCAGCAGGACCCTCAAGGGGACAGGGGGCGGAAACACCATATATTTT
-,-,TRBJ2-7,TRBV9,CASSVGQETYEQYF,TGTGCCAGCAGCGTTGGGCAGGAAACTTACGAGCAGTACTTC
TRBD1,-,TRBJ1-1,TRBV5-1,CASRQGRNTEAFF,TGCGCCAGTCGACAGGGAAGGAACACTGAAGCTTTCTTT
-,-,TRBJ1-5,TRBV28,CASSETASNQPQHF,TGTGCCAGCAGTGAAACAGCTAGCAATCAGCCCCAGCATTTT
-,few,TRBJ2-1,TRBV7-9,CASSPTVWLRSNEQFF,TGTGCCAGCAGCCCTACTGTGTGGTTGAGGAGCAATGAGCAGTTCTTC
TRBD2,-,TRBJ2-5,TRBV5-8,CASSLGTREVETQYF,TGTGCCAGCAGCTTGGGGACTAGAGAGGTAGAGACCCAGTACTTC
-,-,TRBJ1-2,TRBV27,CASSLRGTAIYGYTF,TGTGCCAGCAGTTTAAGGGGAACCGCCATCTATGGCTACACCTTC
-,-,TRBJ1-2,TRBV2,CASTPAGISYGYTF,TGTGCCAGCACCCCCGCCGGGATCTCTTATGGCTACACCTTC
TRBD1,-,TRBJ1-1,TRBV5-1,CASSSITGANTEAFF,TGCGCCAGCAGCTCCATTACAGGGGCGAACACTGAAGCTTTCTTT
-,-,TRBJ2-1,TRBV5-1,CASSLDFSSYNEQFF,TGCGCCAGCAGCTTGGACTTTAGCTCCTACAATGAGCAGTTCTTC
-,-,TRBJ2-1,TRBV6-5,CASSLLGGEQFF,TGTGCCAGCAGCCTGCTGGGAGGCGAGCAGTTCTTC
TRBD1,-,TRBJ1-1,TRBV27,CASSPGQGAPNTEAFF,TGTGCCAGCAGTCCGGGACAGGGGGCGCCGAACACTGAAGCTTTCTTT
TRBD1,once,TRBJ2-1,TRBV12-3/TRBV12-4,CASKGGALEQFF,TGTGCCAGCAAAGGGGGCGCGTTAGAGCAGTTCTTC
TRBD2,once,TRBJ2-3,TRBV3-1/TRBV3-2,CASSQGTSGEDTQYF,TGTGCCAGCAGCCAAGGCACTAGCGGGGAGGATACGCAGTATTTT
TRBD2,-,TRBJ2-7,TRBV27,CASSFQVAGEQYF,TGTGCCAGCAGTTTTCAAGTAGCGGGAGAACAGTACTTC
TRBD2,-,TRBJ2-2,TRBV5-1,CASSWEGVPNTGELFF,TGCGCCAGCAGCTGGGAGGGAGTCCCAAACACCGGGGAGCTGTTTTTT
-,once,TRBJ2-1,TRBV18,CASSQMDEQFF,TGTGCCAGCTCGCAGATGGATGAGCAGTTCTTC
-,-,TRBJ2-3,TRBV6-5,CASSYEPSSDTQYF,TGTGCCAGCAGTTACGAGCCTAGCTCAGATACGCAGTATTTT
-,few,TRBJ1-6,TRBV5-5,CASGAESLNSPLHF,TGTGCCAGCGGGGCCGAATCCCTGAATTCACCCCTCCACTTT
TRBD2,-,TRBJ2-3,TRBV3-1/TRBV3-2,CASSQGLAGTTDTQYF,TGTGCCAGCAGCCAAGGACTAGCGGGGACTACAGATACGCAGTATTTT
-,-,TRBJ2-1,TRBV28,CASSLYPPSTSPSEQFF,TGTGCCAGCAGTTTATATCCCCCTAGCACCTCTCCTAGTGAGCAGTTCTTC